The clone carrying this T cell receptor (beta chain) was observed at least ten times. The antigen is undetermined. TCRdb re-called the PCR reads via MiXCR. The table records around 22,000 clones, roughly 18% of them present only once. Germline loops: CDR1 MNHNS, CDR2 SASEGT. The CDR3 spans 13 residues. Trimming shortened V by 6 bases and J by 2 bases, and 11 bases separated the two germline ends. This entry belongs to a study of metastatic and nonmetastatic thyroid tumors. Turning to the study itself: Malignant and benign thyroid patients had repertoires compared in peripheral blood and tumor or nodule tissue. Study observations and caveats: Reported TCR beta diversity, measured in blood and tumor, was significantly higher for malignant thyroid tumors than for benign nodules.

No patient received treatment before thyroid surgery. The V and J genes are TRBV6-1 and TRBJ2-7; D gene ambiguous. This receptor was identified in a male donor with papillary thyroid cancer or a benign thyroid nodule (not recorded which). Some clones in this sample may be carry-over from other donors' samples. Sample: adjacent normal tissue. The CDR3 here is CASSHPPTYEQYF. CDR3 nucleotides: TGTGCCAGCAGCCACCCCCCCACCTACGAGCAGTACTTC.